Each of the 20 T cell receptor beta chains below was sequenced from the same sample in a study of cytomegalovirus exposure and HLA in healthy donors. PCR employed 60 Vbeta and 13 Jbeta primers. Clones were sequenced by immunoSEQ multiplex PCR, and TCRdb holds only the in-frame ones, with some missing. This repertoire includes around 140,000 clones. Sequences were obtained from PBMCs. The receptors originated from a middle-aged woman in good health and CMV-seronegative.

The rearrangement links TRBV12-5 to TRBJ2-5, with D unclear. The V gene lost 1 base and the J gene lost 4 bases, with 7 bases spanning the gap. Germline lookup yields CDR1 LGHNT and CDR2 FRNRAP. The CDR3 loop spans 13 amino acids. The CDR3 loop is CASGLDTPETQYF. In DNA, the CDR3 is TGTGCTAGTGGTTTGGACACCCCAGAGACCCAGTACTTC. Looking up the rest from reference TRBV12-5 and TRBJ2-5 gives the full variable domain: DARVTQTPRHKVTEMGQEVTMRCQPILGHNTVFWYRQTMMQGLELLAYFRNRAPLDDSGMPKDRFSAEMPDATLATLKIQPSEPRDSAVYFCASGLDTPETQYFGPGTRLLVL.

This chain links TRBV6-5 with TRBJ2-7; 10 bases fit TRBD1. The ends lost 0 bases at V and 2 bases at J; junction bases unmatched: 1. Germline V lookup: CDR1 MNHEY, CDR2 SVGAGI. This CDR3 is 15 amino acids long. CDR3 nucleotide sequence: TGTGCCAGCAGTTACTCCGGACAGGGGGCCTACGAGCAGTACTTC. Translating gives CASSYSGQGAYEQYF.

The chain joins TRBV5-1 to TRBJ1-2; 7 bases match TRBD1. The CDR3 extends over 16 amino acids. Per the germline V gene, CDR1 is SGHRS and CDR2 is YFSETQ. The ends lost 4 bases at V and 4 bases at J; junction bases unmatched: 13. The CDR3 is CASSRATGQRTYGYTF. The CDR3 DNA reads as TGCGCCAGCAGCCGAGCGACGGGACAGAGAACCTATGGCTACACCTTC.

The chain links TRBV10-3 to TRBJ2-1; TRBD2 aligns across 11 bases. Germline CDR1 is ENHRY and CDR2 is SYGVKD. V shed 3 bases, J shed 9 bases, and the junction held 4 bases outside the gene matches. This CDR3 region has 14 residues. CDR3 in amino acids: CAISDSGGVGEQFF. The CDR3 DNA is TGTGCCATCAGTGATAGCGGGGGGGTCGGTGAGCAGTTCTTC.

This chain links TRBV15 with TRBJ2-3; 9 bases line up with TRBD2. The CDR3 extends over 17 amino acids. CDR1 and CDR2 from the germline V gene are LNHNV and YYDKDF (reference sequence). V lost 4 bases, J lost 4 bases, and 12 bases stayed unmatched. The CDR3 coding sequence is TGTGCCACCAGCAAGCTAGCGGGGTCGGGGGGCCCAGATACGCAGTATTTT. It translates to CATSKLAGSGGPDTQYF.

This sequence joins TRBV18 and TRBJ1-3, with D unclear. The V end lost 6 bases, the J end lost 0 bases, and 9 bases lay between the germline ends. Per the germline V gene, CDR1 is KGHSH and CDR2 is LQKENI. The CDR3 is made up of 14 amino acids. The CDR3 DNA is TGTGCCAGCTCGGAGGGCAACTCTGGAAACACCATATATTTT. This encodes CASSEGNSGNTIYF.

The V and J genes are TRBV10-3 and TRBJ2-7, with D tentatively TRBD1 (5 bases). V shed 2 bases and J shed 4 bases, with 12 bases lying between them. The CDR3 extends over 14 amino acids. Germline V gene data show CDR1 as ENHRY and CDR2 as SYGVKD. In nucleotides, the CDR3 is TGTGCCATCAGTGAGCAGGGCCGGAGTTACGAGCAGTACTTC. Translating gives CAISEQGRSYEQYF.

About this clone itself: Other nucleotide sequences from this sample produce the same CDR3. The V and J genes are TRBV2 and TRBJ1-6, with 7 nucleotides matching TRBD1. Unmatched junction bases numbered 7, after V lost 4 bases and J lost 10 bases. The CDR3 spans 14 residues. In germline, CDR1 is SNHLY, CDR2 FYNNEI. This CDR3 reads CASSGTGFRSPLHF. Written as DNA, the CDR3 is TGTGCCAGCAGTGGGACAGGCTTCCGCTCACCCCTCCACTTT.

In DNA, the CDR3 is TGTGCCAGCAGGTCTGCCGACAGGATCTATGGCTACACCTTC. Translation gives CASRSADRIYGYTF. The chain links TRBV5-4 to TRBJ1-2, with D possibly matching TRBD1 (6 bases). Trimming took off 5 bases at V and 4 bases at J, with 15 bases between the two ends. Germline CDR1 is SGHNT and CDR2 is YYREEE (reference sequence). The CDR3 has 14 amino acids.

J is TRBJ2-3 and V is TRBV11-2; D is possibly TRBD2 (6 bases). CDR3 size: 14 residues. V lost 2 bases, J lost 1 base, and 7 bases lay in between. The germline V gene has CDR1 SGHAT and CDR2 FQNNGV. CDR3 loop: CASSLSGGTDTQYF. The CDR3 DNA follows: TGTGCCAGCAGCTTATCGGGGGGCACAGATACGCAGTATTTT.

The chain has TRBV28 and TRBJ1-1; D may be TRBD1 (6 bases). Germline V gene sequence: CDR1 MDHEN, CDR2 SYDVKM. The CDR3 extends over 12 amino acids. Trimming shortened V by 6 bases and J by 4 bases, and 9 bases separated the two germline ends. The CDR3 DNA reads as TGTGCCAGCAGACAGGGCAGCACTGAAGCTTTCTTT. It is translated as CASRQGSTEAFF.

V gene TRBV2 combines with J gene TRBJ1-5; 12 bases are a match to TRBD1. J gave up 1 base and V 4 bases, and 5 bases lay outside the gene matches. Germline V lookup: CDR1 SNHLY, CDR2 FYNNEI. The CDR3 length is 17 residues. The CDR3 reads CASSGGQGARSNQPQHF. In DNA, the CDR3 is TGTGCCAGCAGTGGGGGACAGGGGGCTCGGAGCAATCAGCCCCAGCATTTT.

J is TRBJ1-1 and V is TRBV6-1; maybe TRBD1 (5 bases). The V and J ends lost 11 bases and 4 bases respectively, with 20 bases between them. CDR3 length: 14 amino acids. The V gene's germline CDR1 is MNHNS and CDR2 SASEGT. The CDR3 loop reads CALHERGVSTEAFF. The CDR3 nucleotides are TGTGCCCTTCACGAACGGGGGGTGAGCACTGAAGCTTTCTTT.

The genes are TRBV19 and TRBJ2-1, with D perhaps matching TRBD1 (6 bases). The V gene's germline CDR1 is LNHDA and CDR2 SQIVND (reference sequence). Trimming took off 3 bases at V and 5 bases at J, with 17 bases between the two ends. This CDR3 contains 16 residues. CDR3 sequence: CASSIPQRTANNEQFF. The CDR3 DNA is TGTGCCAGTAGTATCCCGCAACGGACAGCTAACAATGAGCAGTTCTTC.

The chain links TRBV16 to TRBJ2-2, with D possibly TRBD2 on 5 matching bases. With 4 bases removed from V and 5 bases from J, the gap between germline ends came to 14 bases. The CDR3 is 15 residues long. Germline-derived CDR1 and CDR2 are KGHSY and FQNENV. The CDR3 spells CASSPEFTGTGELFF. The CDR3 DNA reads TGTGCCAGCAGCCCAGAGTTCACGGGGACCGGGGAGCTGTTTTTT.

Notes on this clone: This CDR3 is also generated by other DNA sequences in the sample. The chain recombines TRBV6-5 with TRBJ1-1; D ambiguous. The V end was cut by 2 bases, the J end by 4 bases, with 11 bases between. The CDR3 is 14 amino acids. From germline, CDR1 is MNHEY and CDR2 SVGAGI. The DNA of the CDR3 is TGTGCCAGCAGTTACCTCGGGGTTCGCACTGAAGCTTTCTTT. Its protein product is CASSYLGVRTEAFF.

V gene TRBV5-1 combines with J gene TRBJ1-2, with 8 nucleotides matching TRBD1. The CDR3 has 16 amino acids. Germline assignment: CDR1 SGHRS and CDR2 YFSETQ. J gave up 0 bases and V 4 bases, and 8 bases lay outside the gene matches. The DNA for the CDR3 is TGCGCCAGCAGCAGGGGACAGGAGTTTTCTAACTATGGCTACACCTTC. Its translation is CASSRGQEFSNYGYTF.

The chain has TRBV28 and TRBJ1-3, with D perhaps TRBD1 (6 bases). The CDR3 has 15 residues. Germline V CDR1 and CDR2: MDHEN, SYDVKM. Deletions cut 1 base from V and 0 bases from J, with 7 bases between. CDR3 sequence reads: CASSLSTGSGNTIYF. The CDR3 DNA reads TGTGCCAGCAGTTTATCGACAGGCTCTGGAAACACCATATATTTT. The full variable domain, with the rest looked up from reference TRBV28 and TRBJ1-3, is DVKVTQSSRYLVKRTGEKVFLECVQDMDHENMFWYRQDPGLGLRLIYFSYDVKMKEKGDIPEGYSVSREKKERFSLILESASTNQTSMYLCASSLSTGSGNTIYFGEGSWLTVV.

The chain links TRBV6-1 to TRBJ1-1; 7 bases are shared with TRBD1. The CDR3 is 13 amino acids. Trimming removed 5 bases from V and 8 bases from J; junction bases left unmatched: 8. From germline, CDR1 is MNHNS and CDR2 SASEGT. The CDR3 nucleotides read TGTGCCAGCAGTTTGGACAGGCCCGGGGAAGCTTTCTTT. Its protein product is CASSLDRPGEAFF.

J is TRBJ1-2 and V is TRBV9, with 9 nucleotides matching TRBD1. After removal of 3 bases from V and 6 bases from J, the junction contained 12 bases not matched to a gene. The germline CDR1 and CDR2 sequences are SGDLS and YYNGEE. This CDR3 is 16 amino acids long. The CDR3 reads CASSAMIGTGQDGYTF. The DNA of the CDR3 is TGTGCCAGCAGCGCGATGATAGGGACAGGGCAGGATGGCTACACCTTC.